What follows are 2 T cell receptor beta chains derived from one specimen sequenced in a study of blood T cell repertoires in COVID-19. Data came from immunoSEQ multiplex PCR; TCRdb stores just in-frame clones and leaves some out. The data hold 95,000 to 130,000 clones, with over 65% observed a single time. Sequencing was done on a sample of peripheral blood. Receptor source: a man aged 25-45 years with acute or convalescent COVID-19.

V usage is TRBV21-1 and J usage is TRBJ1-2; the table gives TRBD1 as D, unverified against the DNA. TRBV21-1 has pseudogene status. CDR3 length equals 13 residues. The CDR3 reads CASTKDRWRGYTF. In DNA form, the CDR3 reads TGTGCCAGCACCAAGGACAGGTGGCGTGGCTACACCTTC.

This clone occurred a few times. The V and J genes are TRBV25-1 and TRBJ1-2, with TRBD1 as a possible D gene (5 bases). The CDR3 covers 14 residues. V lost 6 bases and J lost 4, with 15 bases in between. Per the germline V gene, CDR1 is MGHDK and CDR2 is SYGVNS. The CDR3 DNA is TGTGCCAGCAGCGGATGGGACTTTGGCTATGGCTACACCTTC. This gives the protein CASSGWDFGYGYTF.